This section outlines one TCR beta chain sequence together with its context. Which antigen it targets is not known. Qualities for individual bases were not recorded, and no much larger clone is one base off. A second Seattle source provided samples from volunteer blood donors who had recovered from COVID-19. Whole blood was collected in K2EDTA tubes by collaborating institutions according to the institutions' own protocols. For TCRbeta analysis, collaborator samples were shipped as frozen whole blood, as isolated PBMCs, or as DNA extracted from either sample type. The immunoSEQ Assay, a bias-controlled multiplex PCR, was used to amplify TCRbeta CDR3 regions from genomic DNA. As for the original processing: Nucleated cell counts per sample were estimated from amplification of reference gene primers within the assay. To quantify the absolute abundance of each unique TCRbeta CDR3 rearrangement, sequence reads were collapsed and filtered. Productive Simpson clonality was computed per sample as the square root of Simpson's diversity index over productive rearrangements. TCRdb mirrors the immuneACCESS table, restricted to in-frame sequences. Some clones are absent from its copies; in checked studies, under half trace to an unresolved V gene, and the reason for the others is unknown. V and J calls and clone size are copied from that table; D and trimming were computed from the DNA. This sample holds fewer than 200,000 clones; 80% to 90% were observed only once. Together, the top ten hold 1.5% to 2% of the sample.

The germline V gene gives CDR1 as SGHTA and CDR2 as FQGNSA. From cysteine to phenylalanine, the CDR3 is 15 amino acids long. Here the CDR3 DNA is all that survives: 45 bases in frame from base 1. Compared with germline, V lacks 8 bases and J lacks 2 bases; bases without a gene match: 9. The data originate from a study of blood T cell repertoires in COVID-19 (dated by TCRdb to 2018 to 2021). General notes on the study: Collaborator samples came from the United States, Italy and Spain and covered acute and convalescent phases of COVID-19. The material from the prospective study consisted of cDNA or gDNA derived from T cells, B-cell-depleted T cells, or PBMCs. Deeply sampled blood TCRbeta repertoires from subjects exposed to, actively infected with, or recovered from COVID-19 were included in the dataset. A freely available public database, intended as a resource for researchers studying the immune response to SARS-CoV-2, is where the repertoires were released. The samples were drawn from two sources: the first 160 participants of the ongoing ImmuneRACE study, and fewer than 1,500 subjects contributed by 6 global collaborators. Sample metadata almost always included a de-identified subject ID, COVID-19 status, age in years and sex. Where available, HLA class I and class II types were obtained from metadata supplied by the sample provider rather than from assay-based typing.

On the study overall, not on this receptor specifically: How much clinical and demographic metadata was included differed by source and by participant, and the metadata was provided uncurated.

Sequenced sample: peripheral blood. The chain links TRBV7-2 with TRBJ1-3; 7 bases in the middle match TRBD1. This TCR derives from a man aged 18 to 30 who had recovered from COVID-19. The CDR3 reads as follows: CASCEQGLTGNTIYF. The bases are TGTGCCAGCTGCGAACAGGGGTTAACTGGAAACACCATATATTTT. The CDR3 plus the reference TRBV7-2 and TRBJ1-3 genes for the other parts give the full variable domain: GAGVSQSPSNKVTEKGKDVELRCDPISGHTALYWYRQSLGQGLEFLIYFQGNSAPDKSGLPSDRFSAERTGGSVSTLTIQRTQQEDSAVYLCASCEQGLTGNTIYFGEGSWLTVV.